This T cell receptor (beta chain) was documented in a study of blood T cell repertoires in COVID-19. Study context: Researchers got acute and convalescent COVID-19 samples from the United States, Italy and Spain. T cells, B-cell-depleted T cells, or PBMCs provided the cDNA or gDNA that served as material.

Repertoires were generated with immunoSEQ multiplex PCR, while TCRdb's copy carries only in-frame clones and drops some. The repertoire includes about 19,000 clones, approximately 89% of them detected once, and 3.2% sits in the top ten. Sequenced: peripheral blood. The TCR was taken from a human donor in a cohort sampled during active COVID-19.

The DNA for the CDR3 is TGTGCCAGCAGCACTACAGGGCTCGCAACTAATGAAAAACTGTTTTTT. Translation gives CASSTTGLATNEKLFF. The V and J genes are TRBV4-2 and TRBJ1-4; D perhaps matches TRBD1 (6 bases). The V end lost 5 bases, the J end lost 0 bases, and 13 bases lay between the germline ends. Looked up from germline, CDR1 is LGHNA and CDR2 is YNFKEQ. CDR3 size: 16 residues.